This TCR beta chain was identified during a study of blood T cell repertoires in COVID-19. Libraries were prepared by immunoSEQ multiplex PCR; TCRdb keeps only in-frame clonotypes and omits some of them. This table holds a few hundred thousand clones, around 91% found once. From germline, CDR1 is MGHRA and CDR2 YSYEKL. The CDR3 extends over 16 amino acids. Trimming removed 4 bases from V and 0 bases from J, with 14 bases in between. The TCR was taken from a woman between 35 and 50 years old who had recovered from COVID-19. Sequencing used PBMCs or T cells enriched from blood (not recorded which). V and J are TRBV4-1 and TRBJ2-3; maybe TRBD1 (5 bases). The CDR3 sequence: CASSLTGDLSTDTQYF. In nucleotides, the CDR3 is TGCGCCAGCAGCCTCACAGGAGACCTGAGCACAGATACGCAGTATTTT.